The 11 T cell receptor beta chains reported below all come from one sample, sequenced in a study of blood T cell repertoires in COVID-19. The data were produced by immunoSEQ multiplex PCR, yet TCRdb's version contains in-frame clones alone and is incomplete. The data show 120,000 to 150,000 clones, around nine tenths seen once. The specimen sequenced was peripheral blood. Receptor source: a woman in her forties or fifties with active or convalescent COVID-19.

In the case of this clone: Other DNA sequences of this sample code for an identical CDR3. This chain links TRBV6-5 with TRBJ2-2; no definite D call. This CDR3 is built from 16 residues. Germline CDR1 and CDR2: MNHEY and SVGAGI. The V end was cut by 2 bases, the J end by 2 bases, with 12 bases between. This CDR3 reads CASSYRPGGNTGELFF. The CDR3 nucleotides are TGTGCCAGCAGTTACCGTCCAGGTGGTAACACCGGGGAGCTGTTTTTT.

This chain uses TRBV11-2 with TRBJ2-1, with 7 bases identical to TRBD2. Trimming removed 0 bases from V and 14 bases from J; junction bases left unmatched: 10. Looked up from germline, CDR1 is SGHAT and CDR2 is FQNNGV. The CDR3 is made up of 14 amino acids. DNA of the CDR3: TGTGCCAGCAGCTTAGATAGGTGGGGGGGTAACGAGTTCTTC. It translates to CASSLDRWGGNEFF.

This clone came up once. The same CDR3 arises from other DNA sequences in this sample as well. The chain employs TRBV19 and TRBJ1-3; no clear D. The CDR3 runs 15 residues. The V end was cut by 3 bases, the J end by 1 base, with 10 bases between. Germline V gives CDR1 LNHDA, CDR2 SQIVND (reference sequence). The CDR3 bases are TGTGCCAGTAGTATCCCCGGGTCATCTGGAAACACCATATATTTT. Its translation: CASSIPGSSGNTIYF.

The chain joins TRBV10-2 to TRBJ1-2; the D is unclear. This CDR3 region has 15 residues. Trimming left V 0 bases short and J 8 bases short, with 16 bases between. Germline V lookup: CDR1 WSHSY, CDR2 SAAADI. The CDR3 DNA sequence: TGCGCCAGCAGTGAGTCAGGAGGAGGGCTATGGGGCTACACCTTC. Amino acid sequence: CASSESGGGLWGYTF.

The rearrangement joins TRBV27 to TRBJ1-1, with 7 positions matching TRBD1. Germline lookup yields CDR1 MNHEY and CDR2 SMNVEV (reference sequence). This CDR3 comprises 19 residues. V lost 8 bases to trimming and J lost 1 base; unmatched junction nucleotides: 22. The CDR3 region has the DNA TGTGCCAGCTCTAACCGCCCGCCGTCCGGGACAGTTAGGAACACTGAAGCTTTCTTT. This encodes CASSNRPPSGTVRNTEAFF.

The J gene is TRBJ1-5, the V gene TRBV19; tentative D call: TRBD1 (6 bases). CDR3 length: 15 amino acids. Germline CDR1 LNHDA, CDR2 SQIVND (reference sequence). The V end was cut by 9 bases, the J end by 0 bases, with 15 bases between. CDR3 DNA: TGTGCCAGCTTACAGGGATTCTATAGCAATCAGCCCCAGCATTTT. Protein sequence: CASLQGFYSNQPQHF.

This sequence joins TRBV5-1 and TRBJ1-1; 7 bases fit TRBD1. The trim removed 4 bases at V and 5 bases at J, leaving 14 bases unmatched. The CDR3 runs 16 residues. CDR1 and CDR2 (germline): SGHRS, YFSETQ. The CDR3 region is CASSIVTGSPNTEAFF. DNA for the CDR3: TGCGCCAGCAGCATTGTGACAGGGTCCCCTAATACTGAAGCTTTCTTT.

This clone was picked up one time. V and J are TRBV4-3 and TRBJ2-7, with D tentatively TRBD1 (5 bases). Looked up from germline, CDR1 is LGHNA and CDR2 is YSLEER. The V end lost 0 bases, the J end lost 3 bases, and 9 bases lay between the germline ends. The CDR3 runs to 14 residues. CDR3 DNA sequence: TGCGCCAGCAGCCAAGACAGGGTGAGCTACGAGCAGTACTTC. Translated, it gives CASSQDRVSYEQYF.

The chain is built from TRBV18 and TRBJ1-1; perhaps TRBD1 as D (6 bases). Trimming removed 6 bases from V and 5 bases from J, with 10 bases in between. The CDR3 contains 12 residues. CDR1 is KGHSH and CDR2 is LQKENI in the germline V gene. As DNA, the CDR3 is TGTGCCAGCTCCCAGCAGGGGACTGAAGCTTTCTTT. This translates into CASSQQGTEAFF.

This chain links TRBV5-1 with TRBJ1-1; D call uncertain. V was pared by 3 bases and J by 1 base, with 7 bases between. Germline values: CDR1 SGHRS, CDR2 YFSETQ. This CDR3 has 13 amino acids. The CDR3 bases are TGCGCCAGCAGCTCAACACAGAACACTGAAGCTTTCTTT. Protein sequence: CASSSTQNTEAFF.

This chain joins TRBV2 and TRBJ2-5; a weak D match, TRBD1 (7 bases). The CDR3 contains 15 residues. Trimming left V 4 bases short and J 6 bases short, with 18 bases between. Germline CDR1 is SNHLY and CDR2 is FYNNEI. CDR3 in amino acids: CASSVGGGTGKTQYF. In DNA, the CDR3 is TGTGCCAGCAGTGTAGGGGGCGGGACTGGAAAGACCCAGTACTTC. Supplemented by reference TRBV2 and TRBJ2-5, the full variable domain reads EPEVTQTPSHQVTQMGQEVILRCVPISNHLYFYWYRQILGQKVEFLVSFYNNEISEKSEIFDDQFSVERPDGSNFTLKIRSTKLEDSAMYFCASSVGGGTGKTQYFGPGTRLLVL.